The 2 T cell receptor beta chains given below trace back to one sample, sequenced in a study of shared clonotypes between healthy human individuals. Profiling relied on immunoSEQ multiplex PCR, and the TCRdb table lists in-frame clones only, not all of them. This table has approximately 1.5 million clones, 98% appearing once. Sequenced material: naive CD4+ T cells sorted from blood. As for subset: CD45RA+ positively selected. These receptors originate from a man aged 25-45 years in good health.

The DNA for the CDR3 is TGCGCCAGCAGCGTAAGCCCCCTGGCCACCCCGCAGTATTTT. Amino acid sequence: CASSVSPLATPQYF. This sequence joins TRBV4-3 and TRBJ2-3; unclear D gene. The CDR3 is 14 residues long. The germline V gene encodes CDR1 LGHNA and CDR2 YSLEER. With 5 bases removed from V and 10 bases from J, the gap between germline ends came to 19 bases.

This clone was counted once. The V gene is TRBV27, the J gene TRBJ2-6; possible D gene TRBD1, 5 bases. In germline, CDR1 is MNHEY, CDR2 SMNVEV (reference sequence). V was clipped by 5 bases and J by 2 bases, with 19 bases between them. The CDR3 loop spans 18 amino acids. The CDR3 nucleotides are TGTGCCAGCAGTCCCTCCTATAAACAGGCTACTGGGGCCAACGTCCTGACTTTC. Residues: CASSPSYKQATGANVLTF.